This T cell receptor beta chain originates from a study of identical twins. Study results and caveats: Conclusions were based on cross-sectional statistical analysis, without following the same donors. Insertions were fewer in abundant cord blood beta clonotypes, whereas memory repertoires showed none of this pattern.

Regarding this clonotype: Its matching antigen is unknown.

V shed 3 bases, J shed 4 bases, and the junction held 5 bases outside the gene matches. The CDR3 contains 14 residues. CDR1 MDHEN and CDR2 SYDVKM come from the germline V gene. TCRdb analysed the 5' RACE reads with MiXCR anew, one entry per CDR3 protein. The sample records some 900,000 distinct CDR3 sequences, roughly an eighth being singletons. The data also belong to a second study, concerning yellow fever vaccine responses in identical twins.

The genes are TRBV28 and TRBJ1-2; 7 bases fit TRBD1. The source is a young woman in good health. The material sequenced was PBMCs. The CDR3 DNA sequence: TGTGCCAGCAGTTTGCAGGGGGGGGCCTATGGCTACACCTTC. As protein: CASSLQGGAYGYTF.